One sample yielded the 30 T cell receptor beta chains listed below, sequenced in a study of T cell responses to AZD1222 COVID-19 vaccine. This table comes from immunoSEQ multiplex PCR, and its TCRdb copy is limited to in-frame clones, with some not included. This sample yields more than 95,000 clones, of which approximately 89% are seen a single time; about 9.4% belongs to the top ten. The starting material was peripheral blood, obtained on day 0 of AZD1222 vaccination. These receptors were collected from an adult in good health.

The rearrangement links TRBV5-6 to TRBJ2-5; 13 bases map to TRBD2. V shed 4 bases and J 5 bases; nucleotides not matched to a gene: 8. The V gene's germline CDR1 is SGHDT and CDR2 YYEEEE. This CDR3 contains 16 residues. Here the CDR3 DNA reads TGTGCCAGCAGCCTGCGACTAGCGGGAGGACCCGAGACCCAGTACTTC. Encoded protein: CASSLRLAGGPETQYF.

The V and J genes are TRBV27 and TRBJ1-3; tentative D call: TRBD1 (5 bases). Per the germline V gene, CDR1 is MNHEY and CDR2 is SMNVEV (reference sequence). This CDR3 is built from 16 residues. V was shortened by 5 bases and J by 4 bases, with 18 bases between the two germline ends. The CDR3 loop reads CASSAWGERLGNTIYF. The CDR3, as DNA: TGTGCCAGCAGTGCGTGGGGGGAACGGCTCGGAAACACCATATATTTT.

The V and J genes are TRBV4-3 and TRBJ1-4, with D perhaps matching TRBD1 (6 bases). This CDR3 spans 16 amino acids. Germline loops: CDR1 LGHNA, CDR2 YSLEER. With 3 bases removed from V and 6 bases from J, the gap between germline ends came to 17 bases. CDR3 protein: CASSHGGAGVDEKLFF. The CDR3 DNA reads as TGCGCCAGCAGCCATGGGGGCGCAGGGGTAGATGAAAAACTGTTTTTT.

The genes are TRBV9 and TRBJ2-7; 8 nucleotides line up with TRBD2. The J segment lost 5 bases and the V segment lost 4 bases, leaving 11 bases of the junction unmatched. CDR1 is SGDLS and CDR2 is YYNGEE in the germline V gene. The CDR3 loop spans 15 amino acids. The CDR3 spells CASSSLPGGRDEQYF. The CDR3 nucleotides read TGTGCCAGCAGCAGCCTACCGGGGGGGCGCGACGAGCAGTACTTC.

The V gene is TRBV28, the J gene TRBJ1-1, with a possible D match to TRBD1 (5 bases). Germline V lookup: CDR1 MDHEN, CDR2 SYDVKM. CDR3 length: 16 amino acids. Trimming left V 4 bases short and J 0 bases short, with 15 bases between. The CDR3: CASSSPGTGMNTEAFF. The DNA of the CDR3 is TGTGCCAGCAGTTCGCCGGGGACGGGGATGAACACTGAAGCTTTCTTT.

The V call is TRBV6-5, the J call TRBJ1-6; 9 bases map to TRBD1. Germline lookup yields CDR1 MNHEY and CDR2 SVGAGI. The CDR3 length is 16 residues. With V trimmed by 1 base and J by 8 bases, 6 bases remained unmatched. The chain's CDR3 is CASSYFRDRADSPLHF. CDR3 in DNA: TGTGCCAGCAGTTACTTTCGGGACAGGGCGGATTCACCCCTCCACTTT.

The chain joins TRBV19 to TRBJ2-1, with TRBD2 matching 9 bases. Germline lookup yields CDR1 LNHDA and CDR2 SQIVND (reference sequence). The CDR3 loop spans 17 amino acids. V trimming: 1 base; J trimming: 0 bases; junction bases outside the gene matches: 4. The CDR3 coding sequence is TGTGCCAGTAGTATAGGGGGACTAGCCCTCTCCTACAATGAGCAGTTCTTC. It translates to CASSIGGLALSYNEQFF.

This chain uses TRBV5-1 with TRBJ1-1; TRBD1 aligns across 10 bases. V trimming: 2 bases; J trimming: 4 bases; junction bases outside the gene matches: 8. The CDR3 extends over 16 amino acids. The germline CDR1 and CDR2 sequences are SGHRS and YFSETQ. The CDR3 DNA reads as TGCGCCAGCAGCTTCGACAGGGGGCCTTGGGGCACTGAAGCTTTCTTT. Protein product: CASSFDRGPWGTEAFF.

V gene TRBV5-1 combines with J gene TRBJ1-4, with a weak D call TRBD1 (5 bases). The germline V gene encodes CDR1 SGHRS and CDR2 YFSETQ. Trimming stripped 0 bases from V and 7 bases from J, with 10 bases between. The CDR3 has 14 amino acids. CDR3 DNA sequence: TGCGCCAGCAGCTTGGTCGCAGGGAGTGAAAAACTGTTTTTT. Translating gives CASSLVAGSEKLFF.

V and J are TRBV30 and TRBJ2-1; 9 nucleotides line up with TRBD2. This CDR3 comprises 15 residues. V lost 3 bases to trimming and J lost 6 bases; unmatched junction nucleotides: 9. CDR1 is GTSNPN and CDR2 is SVGIG in the germline V gene (reference sequence). In DNA form, the CDR3 reads TGTGCCTGGAGGGCCCTAGCGGGGCCTCCCAATGAGCAGTTCTTC. Protein: CAWRALAGPPNEQFF.

This rearrangement joins TRBV4-3 to TRBJ1-1, with D perhaps TRBD1 (5 bases). There are 15 residues in the CDR3. Germline assignment: CDR1 LGHNA and CDR2 YSLEER. V dropped 1 base and J dropped 2 bases, with 11 bases sitting between them. The CDR3 region is CASSQGQLLNTEAFF. The DNA of the CDR3 is TGCGCCAGCAGCCAAGGACAGCTACTTAACACTGAAGCTTTCTTT.

In its sample, this clone was seen once. V is TRBV9 and J is TRBJ1-5; possible D gene TRBD1, 5 bases. Trimming stripped 3 bases from V and 3 bases from J, with 13 bases between. CDR3 length: 15 residues. CDR1 is SGDLS, CDR2 YYNGEE, per germline. CDR3 sequence reads: CASSAGGRDNQPQHF. CDR3 DNA: TGTGCCAGCAGCGCGGGGGGTCGTGACAATCAGCCCCAGCATTTT.

The V and J genes are TRBV28 and TRBJ1-2, with D maybe TRBD1 (6 bases). Per the germline V gene, CDR1 is MDHEN and CDR2 is SYDVKM. Trimming shortened V by 3 bases and J by 8 bases, and 16 bases separated the two germline ends. This CDR3 has 14 residues. The chain's CDR3 is CASSLVDRIGGYTF. CDR3 coding DNA: TGTGCCAGCAGTTTGGTCGACAGGATAGGGGGCTACACCTTC.

The chain uses TRBV3-1 (or the pseudogene TRBV3-2) and TRBJ1-5, with a tentative D call TRBD1 (5 bases). Germline V gene sequence: CDR1 LGHDT, CDR2 YNNKEL (reference sequence). The V gene lost 6 bases and the J gene lost 3 bases, with 9 bases spanning the gap. This CDR3 comprises 13 residues. The CDR3 reads CASSRTLNQPQHF. The CDR3 region has the DNA TGTGCCAGCAGTAGGACACTCAATCAGCCCCAGCATTTT.

The chain uses TRBV6-6 and TRBJ1-5; a possible D gene is TRBD1 (5 bases). In germline, CDR1 is MNHNY, CDR2 SVGAGI (reference sequence). Trimming pared 0 bases from V and 5 bases from J, leaving 8 bases between. This CDR3 comprises 14 residues. DNA of the CDR3: TGTGCCAGCAGTTACTCGGGGGGGTATCAGCCCCAGCATTTT. It specifies CASSYSGGYQPQHF.

The rearrangement links TRBV5-1 to TRBJ2-7; D might be TRBD1 or TRBD2, each matching 5 bases. This CDR3 has 15 residues. Germline V CDR1 and CDR2: SGHRS, YFSETQ. Trimming took off 1 base at V and 9 bases at J, with 20 bases between the two ends. CDR3 loop: CASSLRGDPSGLQYF. CDR3 DNA: TGCGCCAGCAGCTTGCGGGGCGATCCCTCAGGGTTGCAGTACTTC.

The chain links TRBV7-2 to TRBJ2-7, with no clear D. With 0 bases removed from V and 0 bases from J, the gap between germline ends came to 9 bases. CDR1 is SGHTA, CDR2 FQGNSA, per germline. The CDR3 has 15 amino acids. In DNA form, the CDR3 reads TGTGCCAGCAGCTTAGCTCGGTGGATCTCCTACGAGCAGTACTTC. Translation gives CASSLARWISYEQYF.

This clone was detected a few times. The CDR3 loop is CASSHPSTGRNTGELFF. CDR3 coding DNA: TGCGCCAGCAGCCATCCTTCTACAGGGAGGAACACCGGGGAGCTGTTTTTT. This chain links TRBV5-1 with TRBJ2-2; possibly TRBD1 for D (6 bases). Germline V gene lookup returns CDR1 SGHRS and CDR2 YFSETQ. Trimming shortened V by 4 bases and J by 1 base, and 17 bases separated the two germline ends. The CDR3 sequence is 17 residues long.

The chain uses TRBV6-6 and TRBJ1-4, with 10 bases aligning to TRBD1. CDR1 is MNHNY and CDR2 is SVGAGI in the germline V gene (reference sequence). The V segment lost 2 bases and the J segment 3 bases; nucleotides outside the gene matches: 3. The CDR3 has 16 residues. The CDR3 spells CASSYRQGAPNEKLFF. CDR3 sequence (DNA): TGTGCCAGCAGTTACCGACAGGGGGCACCTAATGAAAAACTGTTTTTT.

J is TRBJ1-2 and V is TRBV7-8; D not certain. The CDR3 totals 14 residues. V dropped 5 bases and J dropped 3 bases, with 13 bases sitting between them. Germline V gene sequence: CDR1 SGHVS, CDR2 FQNEAQ. The CDR3, as DNA: TGTGCCAGCAGCCCACCGGGTCCCGACTATGGCTACACCTTC. Residues: CASSPPGPDYGYTF.

This chain links TRBV19 with TRBJ2-3, with D perhaps matching TRBD1 (6 bases). CDR3 size: 14 residues. From germline, CDR1 is LNHDA and CDR2 SQIVND (reference sequence). V was shortened by 7 bases and J by 2 bases, with 13 bases between the two germline ends. The CDR3 DNA reads TGTGCCAGTAAGGTCAGGGGTAACACAGATACGCAGTATTTT. Translating gives CASKVRGNTDTQYF.

The CDR3 sequence: CAWSVAGVRDTQYF. In DNA, the CDR3 is TGTGCCTGGAGTGTAGCGGGAGTTCGGGATACGCAGTATTTT. This chain links TRBV30 with TRBJ2-3, with TRBD2 identical over 8 bases. V shed 0 bases and J 6 bases; nucleotides not matched to a gene: 5. Germline V gene lookup returns CDR1 GTSNPN and CDR2 SVGIG (reference sequence). The CDR3 contains 14 residues.

The J gene is TRBJ2-7, the V gene TRBV6-5; unclear D gene. V lost 2 bases and J 0 bases, leaving 11 bases between the germline ends. The CDR3 consists of 15 residues. Per the germline V gene, CDR1 is MNHEY and CDR2 is SVGAGI. The CDR3 spells CASSYGPSRSYEQYF. The CDR3 region has the DNA TGTGCCAGCAGTTACGGTCCTAGTCGCTCCTACGAGCAGTACTTC.

J is TRBJ2-1 and V is TRBV6-1; D may correspond to TRBD1 or TRBD2 (6 bases each). V was trimmed by 3 bases and J by 7 bases, leaving 16 bases between them. This CDR3 spans 15 amino acids. Germline V lookup: CDR1 MNHNS, CDR2 SASEGT. DNA for the CDR3: TGTGCCAGCAGTGATCCCCACCGGGGGCGAAATGAGCAGTTCTTC. Translating gives CASSDPHRGRNEQFF.

The V gene is TRBV6-1, the J gene TRBJ2-4; 9 bases align to TRBD1. There are 14 residues in the CDR3. Germline trimming cut 3 bases from V and 9 bases from J; bases unmatched to any gene: 6. Germline V gene data show CDR1 as MNHNS and CDR2 as SASEGT. CDR3 sequence: CASSDNRGLGIQYF. CDR3 bases: TGTGCCAGCAGTGATAACAGGGGGCTGGGCATTCAGTACTTC.

This chain links TRBV6-5 with TRBJ2-2; 8 bases align to TRBD1. The CDR3 extends over 15 amino acids. Germline V gene data show CDR1 as MNHEY and CDR2 as SVGAGI. The ends lost 6 bases at V and 4 bases at J; junction bases unmatched: 7. The CDR3 bases are TGTGCCAGCAGATCGCAGGGGGCCGCCACCGGGGAGCTGTTTTTT. Its protein product is CASRSQGAATGELFF.

This clone was observed once. The gene calls are TRBV6-2 or TRBV6-3 and TRBJ1-1, with D maybe TRBD1 (5 bases). V was cut by 4 bases and J by 3 bases, with 21 bases left in between. Looked up from germline, CDR1 is MNHEY and CDR2 is SVGEGT. CDR3 length: 17 residues. In nucleotides, the CDR3 is TGTGCCAGCAGTTTCCGGGACTCTCTTAGGCGGGACACTGAAGCTTTCTTT. This encodes CASSFRDSLRRDTEAFF.

The chain joins TRBV4-2 to TRBJ2-7, with D unresolved. Germline V gene lookup returns CDR1 LGHNA and CDR2 YNFKEQ. CDR3 length: 14 residues. Trimming removed 4 bases at V and 2 bases at J, with 12 bases between. The CDR3 sequence: CASSLRLGAYEQYF. Written as DNA, the CDR3 is TGTGCCAGCAGCCTGAGGCTTGGAGCCTACGAGCAGTACTTC.

This chain uses TRBV30 with TRBJ1-5; D not resolved. This CDR3 is built from 10 residues. From germline, CDR1 is GTSNPN and CDR2 SVGIG (reference sequence). The ends were cut back, 2 bases at V and 9 bases at J, with 5 bases in the middle. The CDR3 region is CAWSPLPQHF. The DNA of the CDR3 is TGTGCCTGGAGTCCTCTGCCCCAGCATTTT. The full variable domain, rest sourced from reference TRBV30 and TRBJ1-5, is SQTIHQWPATLVQPVGSPLSLECTVEGTSNPNLYWYRQAAGRGLQLLFYSVGIGQISSEVPQNLSASRPQDRQFILSSKKLLLSDSGFYLCAWSPLPQHFGDGTRLSIL.

This rearrangement joins TRBV20-1 to TRBJ2-3; D remains ambiguous. The CDR3 loop spans 12 amino acids. Trimming stripped 3 bases from V and 1 base from J, with 5 bases between. Germline-derived CDR1 and CDR2 are DFQATT and SNEGSKA (reference sequence). Here the CDR3 reads CSASRGTDTQYF. The CDR3 DNA reads TGCAGTGCTAGTAGGGGCACAGATACGCAGTATTTT.